The rows below give T cell receptor beta chains drawn from one sample of a study of T cell responses to AZD1222 COVID-19 vaccine. Sequencing was performed with immunoSEQ multiplex PCR; in TCRdb, only in-frame clones are kept and a portion is missing. The sample lists about 160,000 clones, 92% seen once, with roughly 4.3% in the top ten. The sample here was peripheral blood, taken on day 0 of MenACWY control vaccination. The receptors here all came from an adult in good health. The CDR3 runs from the conserved cysteine through the conserved F or W. A D gene is named only where the DNA matches it firmly. Only some rows state a clone size, as once, few, many or a class for expanded clones.

TRBV23-1	TRBJ2-7	-	-	TGCGCCAGCAGTCAATCGGTACAACATTACGAGCAGTACTTC	CASSQSVQHYEQYF
TRBV5-1	TRBJ1-5	-	-	TGCGCCAGCAGCGAGGTAGGGTCTAGCAATCAGCCCCAGCATTTT	CASSEVGSSNQPQHF
TRBV28	TRBJ1-1	TRBD1	-	TGTGCCAGCAGTCAACAGGGGCGCATGAACACTGAAGCTTTCTTT	CASSQQGRMNTEAFF
TRBV3-1/TRBV3-2	TRBJ1-6	-	few	TGTGCCAGCAGCCAGATACAGGGTTATAATTCACCCCTCCACTTT	CASSQIQGYNSPLHF
TRBV6-1	TRBJ2-1	-	once	TGTGCCAGCAGTGAATACAGTTACTCCTACAATGAGCAGTTCTTC	CASSEYSYSYNEQFF
TRBV12-3/TRBV12-4	TRBJ2-1	TRBD1	-	TGTGCCAGCATTCCCGAAGGGACAGATGAGCAGTTCTTC	CASIPEGTDEQFF
TRBV24-1	TRBJ2-1	TRBD2	few	TGTGCCACCAGTGATTGGGGACTAGCGGGAGTCGGTGAGCAGTTCTTC	CATSDWGLAGVGEQFF
TRBV28	TRBJ2-2	TRBD2	-	TGTGCCAGCAGTAAACCGGGACTAGCGGGAAACACCGGGGAGCTGTTTTTT	CASSKPGLAGNTGELFF
TRBV5-4	TRBJ2-1	-	-	TGTGCCAGCAGCTTGGCCGCGAGCGATTACTACAATGAGCAGTTCTTC	CASSLAASDYYNEQFF
TRBV4-3	TRBJ2-1	-	-	TGCGCCAGCAGCCAGGGCCAGCAGGATGAGCAGTTCTTC	CASSQGQQDEQFF
TRBV19	TRBJ1-5	TRBD1	-	TGTGCCAGTAGTCTTTACGGGACAGATAGCAATCAGCCCCAGCATTTT	CASSLYGTDSNQPQHF
TRBV19	TRBJ2-2	-	-	TGTGCCAGTAGTATCCTGAAGGGCATTTTCTCCGGGGAGCTGTTTTTT	CASSILKGIFSGELFF
TRBV3-1/TRBV3-2	TRBJ1-2	-	once	TGTGCCAGCAGCCAAGGGGCAGGGGCAATCACCTTC	CASSQGAGAITF
TRBV28	TRBJ1-2	TRBD1	-	TGTGCCAGCAGGTTAACAGGGGACAGGGGTGGCTACACCTTC	CASRLTGDRGGYTF
TRBV7-8	TRBJ1-1	-	-	TGTGCCAGCAGCGGCATGAACACTGAAGCTTTCTTT	CASSGMNTEAFF
TRBV25-1	TRBJ1-3	-	-	TGTGCCAGCAGTGAATTTGGGCGGACCTCTGGAAACACCATATATTTT	CASSEFGRTSGNTIYF
TRBV3-1/TRBV3-2	TRBJ1-1	-	-	TGTGCCAGCACCCGGGGGAACACTGAAGCTTTCTTT	CASTRGNTEAFF
TRBV27	TRBJ2-1	-	-	TGTGCCAGCAAGTCCAGGACATCCGGCCGCTCCTACAATGAGCAGTTCTTC	CASKSRTSGRSYNEQFF
TRBV27	TRBJ2-2	-	-	TGTGCCAGCAGTTTAGCCGTTGGACGAGGGGAGCTGTTTTTT	CASSLAVGRGELFF
TRBV7-8	TRBJ2-7	-	-	TGTGCCAGCAGCTCTAGAGGGGCGCGCTACGAGCAGTACTTC	CASSSRGARYEQYF
TRBV18	TRBJ2-3	TRBD2	-	TGTGCCAGCTCATCTAGCGGGAGTAAAGATACGCAGTATTTT	CASSSSGSKDTQYF
TRBV12-3/TRBV12-4	TRBJ2-1	-	-	TGTGCCAGCAGTCAGCCAGGGAATGAGCAGTTCTTC	CASSQPGNEQFF
TRBV3-1/TRBV3-2	TRBJ1-1	-	-	TGTGCCAGCAGCCTAGGCTCGGGGGCAGGAGAAGCTTTCTTT	CASSLGSGAGEAFF
TRBV7-9	TRBJ1-6	-	-	TGTGCCAGCAGCCTTTCCCAAAGCGGATCACCCCTCCACTTT	CASSLSQSGSPLHF
TRBV4-3	TRBJ2-1	TRBD2	-	TGCGCCAGCAGCCACCCGAGAAGTAGCGGGAGCCACAATGAGCAGTTCTTC	CASSHPRSSGSHNEQFF
TRBV7-2	TRBJ2-1	-	-	TGTGCCAGCAGCTTAGGGTTGAGAACTGTCGAGCAGTTCTTC	CASSLGLRTVEQFF
TRBV7-6	TRBJ2-3	-	-	TGTGCCAGCAGCTTAGGGCAGCGGAGTGGTACGCAGTATTTT	CASSLGQRSGTQYF
TRBV7-3	TRBJ1-5	-	-	TGTGCCAGCAGTAAAGAAGGCAATCAGCCCCAGCATTTT	CASSKEGNQPQHF
TRBV19	TRBJ2-2	-	-	TGTGCCAGTATGGGTTGGGAGGTCACCGGGGAGCTGTTTTTT	CASMGWEVTGELFF